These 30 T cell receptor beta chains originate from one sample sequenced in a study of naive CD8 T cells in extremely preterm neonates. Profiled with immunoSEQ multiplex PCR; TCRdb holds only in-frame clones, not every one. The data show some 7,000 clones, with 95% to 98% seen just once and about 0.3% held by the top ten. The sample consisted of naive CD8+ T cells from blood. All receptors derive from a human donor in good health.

The CDR3 DNA reads as TGTGCCAGCAGTGGGGTACTAGCGGGGGGGTACGAGCAGTACTTC. Translated, it gives CASSGVLAGGYEQYF. This chain connects TRBV2 to TRBJ2-7, with 13 nucleotides matching TRBD2. This CDR3 has 15 amino acids. V lost 4 bases, J lost 4 bases, and 4 bases stayed unmatched. Germline CDR1 and CDR2: SNHLY and FYNNEI.

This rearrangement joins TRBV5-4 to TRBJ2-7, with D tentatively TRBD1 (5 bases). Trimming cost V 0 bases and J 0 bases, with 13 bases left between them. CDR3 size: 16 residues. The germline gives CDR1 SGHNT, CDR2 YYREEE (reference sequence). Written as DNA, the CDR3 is TGTGCCAGCAGCTTGGAGCCTCCAGGGTTCTCCTACGAGCAGTACTTC. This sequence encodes CASSLEPPGFSYEQYF.

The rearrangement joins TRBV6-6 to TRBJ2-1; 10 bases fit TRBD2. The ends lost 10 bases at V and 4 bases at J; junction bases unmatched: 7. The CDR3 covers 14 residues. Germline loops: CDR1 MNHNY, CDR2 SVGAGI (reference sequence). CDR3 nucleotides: TGTGCCACCACGTGGACTAGCGGATACAATGAGCAGTTCTTC. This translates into CATTWTSGYNEQFF.

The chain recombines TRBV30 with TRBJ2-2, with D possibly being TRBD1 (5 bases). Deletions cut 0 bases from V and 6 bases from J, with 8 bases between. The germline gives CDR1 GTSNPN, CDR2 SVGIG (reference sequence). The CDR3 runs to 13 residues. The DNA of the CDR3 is TGTGCCTGGAGTGTAGGGGTTGCCGGGGAGCTGTTTTTT. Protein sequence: CAWSVGVAGELFF.

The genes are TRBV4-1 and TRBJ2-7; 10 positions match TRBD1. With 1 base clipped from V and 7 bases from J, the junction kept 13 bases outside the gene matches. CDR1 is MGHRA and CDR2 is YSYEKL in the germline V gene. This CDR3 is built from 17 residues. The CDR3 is CASSQAAGQGLTGEQYF. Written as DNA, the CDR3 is TGCGCCAGCAGCCAAGCGGCGGGACAGGGGCTCACGGGAGAGCAGTACTTC.

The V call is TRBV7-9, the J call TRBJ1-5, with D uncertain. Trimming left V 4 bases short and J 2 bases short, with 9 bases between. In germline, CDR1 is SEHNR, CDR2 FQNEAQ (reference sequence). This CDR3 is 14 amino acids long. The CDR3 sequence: CASSSGSGNQPQHF. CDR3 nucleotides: TGTGCCAGCAGCTCTGGGAGTGGCAATCAGCCCCAGCATTTT.

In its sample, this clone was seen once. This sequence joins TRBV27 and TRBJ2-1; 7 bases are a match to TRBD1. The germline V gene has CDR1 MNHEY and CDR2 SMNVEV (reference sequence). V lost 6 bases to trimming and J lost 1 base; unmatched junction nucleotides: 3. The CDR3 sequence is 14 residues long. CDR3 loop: CASSPQGSYNEQFF. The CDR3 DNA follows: TGTGCCAGCAGCCCACAGGGGTCCTACAATGAGCAGTTCTTC.

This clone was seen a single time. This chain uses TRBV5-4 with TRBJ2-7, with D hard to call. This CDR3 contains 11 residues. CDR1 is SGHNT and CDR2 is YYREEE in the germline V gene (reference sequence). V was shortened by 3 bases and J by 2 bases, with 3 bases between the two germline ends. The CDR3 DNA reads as TGTGCCAGCAGCTCAGCCTACGAGCAGTACTTC. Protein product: CASSSAYEQYF. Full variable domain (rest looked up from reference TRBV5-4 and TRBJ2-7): ETGVTQSPTHLIKTRGQQVTLRCSSQSGHNTVSWYQQALGQGPQFIFQYYREEENGRGNFPPRFSGLQFPNYSSELNVNALELDDSALYLCASSSAYEQYFGPGTRLTVT.

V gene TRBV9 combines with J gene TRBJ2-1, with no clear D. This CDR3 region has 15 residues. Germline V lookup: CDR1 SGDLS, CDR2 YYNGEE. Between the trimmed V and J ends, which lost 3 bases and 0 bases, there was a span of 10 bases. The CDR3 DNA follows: TGTGCCAGCAGCGCCGAGTCAGGCTCCTACAATGAGCAGTTCTTC. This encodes CASSAESGSYNEQFF.

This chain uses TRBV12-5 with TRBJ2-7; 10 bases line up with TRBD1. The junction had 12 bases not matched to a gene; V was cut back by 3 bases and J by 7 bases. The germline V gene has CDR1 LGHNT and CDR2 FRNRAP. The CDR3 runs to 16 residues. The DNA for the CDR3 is TGTGCTAGTGGTTTCGACGTCGGGACAGGGGTAGGGGAGCAGTACTTC. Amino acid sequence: CASGFDVGTGVGEQYF.

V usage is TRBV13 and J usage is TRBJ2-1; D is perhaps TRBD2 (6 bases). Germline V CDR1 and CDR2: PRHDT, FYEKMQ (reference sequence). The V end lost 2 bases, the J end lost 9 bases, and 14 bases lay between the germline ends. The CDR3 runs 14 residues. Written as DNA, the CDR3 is TGTGCCAGCAGCTTAAACGGGCCCGGGAGTGAGCAGTTCTTC. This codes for CASSLNGPGSEQFF.

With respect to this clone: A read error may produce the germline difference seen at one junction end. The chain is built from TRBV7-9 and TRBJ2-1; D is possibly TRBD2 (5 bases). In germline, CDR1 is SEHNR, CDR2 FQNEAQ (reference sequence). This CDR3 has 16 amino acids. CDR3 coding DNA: TGTGCCAGCAGCCCCCCTGAGGGTGGGTCCTACAATGGGCAGTTCTTC. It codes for CASSPPEGGSYNGQFF.

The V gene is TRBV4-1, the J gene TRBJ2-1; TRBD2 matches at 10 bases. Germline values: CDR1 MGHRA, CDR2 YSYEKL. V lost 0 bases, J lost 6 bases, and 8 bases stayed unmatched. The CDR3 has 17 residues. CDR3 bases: TGCGCCAGCAGCCAAGATAGGCTAGCGGGAGTAGCCAATGAGCAGTTCTTC. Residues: CASSQDRLAGVANEQFF.

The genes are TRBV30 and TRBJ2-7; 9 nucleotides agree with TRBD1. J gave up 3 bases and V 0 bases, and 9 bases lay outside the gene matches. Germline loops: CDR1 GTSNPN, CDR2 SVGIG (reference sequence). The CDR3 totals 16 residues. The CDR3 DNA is TGTGCCTGGAGTGTACTTAGGGGACAGGGAAACTACGAGCAGTACTTC. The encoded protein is CAWSVLRGQGNYEQYF.

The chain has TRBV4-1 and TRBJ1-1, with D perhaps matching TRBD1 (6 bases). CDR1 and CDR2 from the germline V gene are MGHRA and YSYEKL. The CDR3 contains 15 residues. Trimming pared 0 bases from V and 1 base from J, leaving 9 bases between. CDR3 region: CASSQENRENTEAFF. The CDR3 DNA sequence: TGCGCCAGCAGCCAAGAGAACAGGGAGAACACTGAAGCTTTCTTT.

CDR3 region: CASTAGTGTYEQYF. In nucleotides, the CDR3 is TGTGCCAGCACCGCCGGGACAGGGACCTACGAGCAGTACTTC. V usage is TRBV7-6 and J usage is TRBJ2-7; 9 nucleotides agree with TRBD1. Per germline, CDR1 SGHVS and CDR2 FNYEAQ. V was clipped by 7 bases and J by 2 bases; unmatched bases: 6. The CDR3 contains 14 residues. The full variable domain, in which reference TRBV7-6 and TRBJ2-7 provide the parts outside the CDR3, is GAGVSQSPRYKVTKRGQDVALRCDPISGHVSLYWYRQALGQGPEFLTYFNYEAQQDKSGLPNDRFSAERPEGSISTLTIQRTEQRDSAMYRCASTAGTGTYEQYFGPGTRLTVT.

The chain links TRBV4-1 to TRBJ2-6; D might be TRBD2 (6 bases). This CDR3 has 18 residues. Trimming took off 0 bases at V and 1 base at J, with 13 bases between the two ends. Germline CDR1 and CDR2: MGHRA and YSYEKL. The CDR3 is CASSQEFGEVSGANVLTF. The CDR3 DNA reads TGCGCCAGCAGCCAAGAGTTCGGGGAGGTATCTGGGGCCAACGTCCTGACTTTC.

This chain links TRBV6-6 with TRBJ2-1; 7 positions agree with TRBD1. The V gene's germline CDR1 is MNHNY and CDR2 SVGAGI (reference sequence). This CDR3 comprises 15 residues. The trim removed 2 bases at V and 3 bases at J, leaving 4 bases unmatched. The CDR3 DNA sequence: TGTGCCAGCAGTTACGACAGGGCTGGCTACAATGAGCAGTTCTTC. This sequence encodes CASSYDRAGYNEQFF.

Written as DNA, the CDR3 is TGTGCCAGCAGCTTTAGGAGCGGGAGGTTGGGCTACAATGAGCAGTTCTTC. It specifies CASSFRSGRLGYNEQFF. V and J are TRBV5-8 and TRBJ2-1; 9 bases are shared with TRBD2. The CDR3 has 17 residues. Germline CDR1 is SGHTS and CDR2 is YDEGEE. The trim removed 2 bases at V and 3 bases at J, leaving 9 bases unmatched.

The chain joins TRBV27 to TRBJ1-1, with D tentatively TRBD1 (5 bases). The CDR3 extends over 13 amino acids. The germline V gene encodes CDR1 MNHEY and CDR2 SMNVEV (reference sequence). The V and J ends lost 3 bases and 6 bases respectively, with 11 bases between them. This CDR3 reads CASSFWGGAEAFF. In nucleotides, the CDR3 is TGTGCCAGCAGTTTCTGGGGCGGGGCTGAAGCTTTCTTT.

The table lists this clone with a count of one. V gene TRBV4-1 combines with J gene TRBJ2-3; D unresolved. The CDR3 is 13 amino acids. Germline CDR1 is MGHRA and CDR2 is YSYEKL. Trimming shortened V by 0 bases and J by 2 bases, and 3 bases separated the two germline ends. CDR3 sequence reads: CASSQDNTDTQYF. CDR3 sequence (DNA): TGCGCCAGCAGCCAAGATAACACAGATACGCAGTATTTT.

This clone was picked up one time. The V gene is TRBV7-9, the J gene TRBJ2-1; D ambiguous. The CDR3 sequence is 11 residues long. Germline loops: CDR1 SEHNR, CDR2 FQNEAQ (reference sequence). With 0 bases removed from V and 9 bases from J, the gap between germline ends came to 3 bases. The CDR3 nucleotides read TGTGCCAGCAGCTTAGCCCGTGAGCAGTTCTTC. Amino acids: CASSLAREQFF.

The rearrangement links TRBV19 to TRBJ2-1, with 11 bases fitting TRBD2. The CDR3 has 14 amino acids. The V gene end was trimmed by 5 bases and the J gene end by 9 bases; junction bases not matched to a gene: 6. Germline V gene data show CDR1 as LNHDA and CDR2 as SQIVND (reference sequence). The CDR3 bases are TGTGCCAGTAGTTTAGCGGGAGGGATGGGTGAGCAGTTCTTC. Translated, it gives CASSLAGGMGEQFF.

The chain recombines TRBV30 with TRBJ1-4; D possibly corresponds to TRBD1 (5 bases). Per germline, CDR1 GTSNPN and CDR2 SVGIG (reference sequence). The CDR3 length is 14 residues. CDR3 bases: TGTGGCCCCCCCGGGGGAGCAACTAATGAAAAACTGTTTTTT. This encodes CGPPGGATNEKLFF.

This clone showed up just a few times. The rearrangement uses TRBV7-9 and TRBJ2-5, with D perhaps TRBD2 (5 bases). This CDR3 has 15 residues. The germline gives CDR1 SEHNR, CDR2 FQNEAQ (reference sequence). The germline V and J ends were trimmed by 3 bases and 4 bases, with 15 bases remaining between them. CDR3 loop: CASSLAGALGETQYF. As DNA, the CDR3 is TGTGCCAGCAGCTTGGCGGGCGCATTGGGAGAGACCCAGTACTTC.

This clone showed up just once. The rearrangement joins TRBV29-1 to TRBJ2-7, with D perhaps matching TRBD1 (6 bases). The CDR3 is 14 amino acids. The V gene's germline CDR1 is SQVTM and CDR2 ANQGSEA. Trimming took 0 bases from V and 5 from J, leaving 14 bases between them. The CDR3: CSVEDGSGVHEQYF. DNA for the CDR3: TGCAGCGTTGAAGATGGGTCAGGGGTACACGAGCAGTACTTC.

DNA for the CDR3: TGTGCCAGCAGCCCTAGTGGCGGGACCACAGATACGCAGTATTTT. It specifies CASSPSGGTTDTQYF. The gene calls are TRBV7-9 and TRBJ2-3; D is perhaps TRBD2 (6 bases). Between the trimmed V and J ends, which lost 5 bases and 2 bases, there was a span of 14 bases. The V gene's germline CDR1 is SEHNR and CDR2 FQNEAQ (reference sequence). CDR3 size: 15 residues.

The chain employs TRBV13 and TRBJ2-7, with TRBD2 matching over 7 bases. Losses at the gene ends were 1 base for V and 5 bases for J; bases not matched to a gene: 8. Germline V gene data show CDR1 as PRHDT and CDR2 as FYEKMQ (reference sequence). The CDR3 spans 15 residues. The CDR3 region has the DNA TGTGCCAGCAGCTTAGTGGGGCGGGAGAGGGACGAGCAGTACTTC. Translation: CASSLVGRERDEQYF.

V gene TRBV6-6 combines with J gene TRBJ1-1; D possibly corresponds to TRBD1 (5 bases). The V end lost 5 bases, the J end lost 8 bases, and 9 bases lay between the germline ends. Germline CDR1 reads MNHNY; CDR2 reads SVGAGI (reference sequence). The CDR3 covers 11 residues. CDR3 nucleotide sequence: TGTGCCAGCAGTCTAGGGGTAGAAGCTTTCTTT. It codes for CASSLGVEAFF.

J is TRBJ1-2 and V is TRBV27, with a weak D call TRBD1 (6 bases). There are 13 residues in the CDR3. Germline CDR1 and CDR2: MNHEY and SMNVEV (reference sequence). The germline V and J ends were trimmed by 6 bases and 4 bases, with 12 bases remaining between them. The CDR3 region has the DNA TGTGCCAGCAGCCTAGGGGGGGGCTATGGCTACACCTTC. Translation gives CASSLGGGYGYTF.